Below, 17 T cell receptor beta chains from the same sample are listed, as sequenced in a study of CD8 T cell repertoires and HIV-1 epitope variants (TCRdb year 2020). Their target antigens are unknown. To prepare the library, the immunoSEQ multiplex PCR assay was applied. The source is immuneACCESS, and TCRdb retained only in-frame sequences with V and J called. Part of the clones is not carried over; for the studies checked, unresolved V genes explain less than half of this, and the remainder is unexplained. This sample has several thousand clones in its table, and around 66% of those were observed once. Approximately 50% of the sample comes from the top ten. Sequencing was performed on cultured CD8+ T cells derived from PBMCs. Source of these receptors: a male donor with HIV.

The J gene is TRBJ1-1, the V gene TRBV5-5; 7 bases fit TRBD1. The CDR3 covers 15 residues. The J segment lost 5 bases and the V segment lost 4 bases, leaving 11 bases of the junction unmatched. The V gene's germline CDR1 is SGHKS and CDR2 YYEKEE (reference sequence). The CDR3 region has the DNA TGTGCCAGCAGCCTATCACGACAGGGAAGAACTGAAGCTTTCTTT. This translates into CASSLSRQGRTEAFF.

This clone has just one count. The V call is TRBV7-3, the J call TRBJ1-6, with 8 bases aligning to TRBD1. The germline V gene encodes CDR1 SGHTA and CDR2 FQGTGA. Trimming took 3 bases from V and 2 from J; bases not matched to a gene: 3. The CDR3 contains 16 residues. CDR3 protein: CASSLTGQAYNSPLHF. CDR3 nucleotides: TGTGCCAGCAGCTTGACGGGACAGGCCTATAATTCACCCCTCCACTTT.

The J gene is TRBJ2-2, the V gene TRBV19; no reliable D call. This CDR3 has 12 amino acids. Trimming shortened V by 6 bases and J by 5 bases, and 7 bases separated the two germline ends. Germline values: CDR1 LNHDA, CDR2 SQIVND (reference sequence). CDR3 DNA: TGTGCCAGTAGGCGAACTACCGGGGAGCTGTTTTTT. Amino acids: CASRRTTGELFF.

The DNA for the CDR3 is TGCGCCAGCAGCCTACTATTTGGGACAGGTCTTTACAATGAGCAGTTCTTC. Protein product: CASSLLFGTGLYNEQFF. The chain has TRBV4-1 and TRBJ2-1; 8 positions agree with TRBD1. With V trimmed by 4 bases and J by 4 bases, 12 bases remained unmatched. This CDR3 has 17 residues. Germline V gene data show CDR1 as MGHRA and CDR2 as YSYEKL.

This chain joins TRBV6-6 and TRBJ2-1, with D perhaps matching TRBD1 or TRBD2 (5 bases each). In germline, CDR1 is MNHNY, CDR2 SVGAGI (reference sequence). The CDR3 totals 14 residues. Trimming took off 5 bases at V and 2 bases at J, with 10 bases between the two ends. CDR3 DNA sequence: TGTGCCAGCAGTGTGGGGGACGCCTACAATGAGCAGTTCTTC. Amino acid sequence: CASSVGDAYNEQFF.

The genes are TRBV19 and TRBJ2-7; TRBD2 matches at 8 bases. CDR1 LNHDA and CDR2 SQIVND come from the germline V gene (reference sequence). This CDR3 is built from 15 residues. V lost 6 bases and J lost 6; bases outside the gene matches: 13. The CDR3 spells CASRLTSAGGSEQYF. CDR3 in DNA: TGTGCCAGTAGGTTGACTAGCGCCGGGGGGTCCGAGCAGTACTTC.

The genes are TRBV11-2 and TRBJ1-1; D call uncertain. This CDR3 comprises 13 residues. Germline V gene data show CDR1 as SGHAT and CDR2 as FQNNGV. Trimming stripped 1 base from V and 5 bases from J, with 8 bases between. CDR3 loop: CASSLAYGTEAFF. In nucleotides, the CDR3 is TGTGCCAGCAGCTTAGCCTACGGGACTGAAGCTTTCTTT. Looking up the rest from reference TRBV11-2 and TRBJ1-1 gives the full variable domain: EAGVAQSPRYKIIEKRQSVAFWCNPISGHATLYWYQQILGQGPKLLIQFQNNGVVDDSQLPKDRFSAERLKGVDSTLKIQPAKLEDSAVYLCASSLAYGTEAFFGQGTRLTVV.

This clone rates as large. V and J are TRBV4-2 and TRBJ1-1, with D unclear. The V gene's germline CDR1 is LGHNA and CDR2 YNFKEQ. V lost 1 base to trimming and J lost 0 bases, with 0 bases between them. The CDR3 loop spans 12 amino acids. CDR3 DNA: TGTGCCAGCAGCCAAGTGAACACTGAAGCTTTCTTT. Amino acid sequence: CASSQVNTEAFF.

This rearrangement joins TRBV28 to TRBJ1-6, with D uncertain. Trimming removed 7 bases at V and 4 bases at J, with 14 bases between. CDR1 is MDHEN and CDR2 is SYDVKM in the germline V gene. This CDR3 has 15 amino acids. CDR3 nucleotides: TGTGCCAGCAACCGCGGGGTAGAGTATAATTCACCCCTCCACTTT. Protein sequence: CASNRGVEYNSPLHF.

The chain couples TRBV7-9 to TRBJ2-7; D remains ambiguous. V lost 1 base and J 6 bases, leaving 7 bases between the germline ends. Germline V lookup: CDR1 SEHNR, CDR2 FQNEAQ (reference sequence). The CDR3 loop spans 12 amino acids. The CDR3: CASSLEGLEQYF. The CDR3 DNA reads TGTGCCAGCAGCTTAGAGGGTCTCGAGCAGTACTTC.

The chain links TRBV15 to TRBJ2-7; TRBD2 aligns across 7 bases. V was pared by 1 base and J by 6 bases, with 24 bases of the junction left unmatched. This CDR3 contains 20 residues. CDR1 LNHNV and CDR2 YYDKDF come from the germline V gene (reference sequence). DNA of the CDR3: TGTGCCACCAGCAGAGGTCCTATGGCGGGAGCAAGGGTTCCTCGGGGCGAGCAGTACTTC. It encodes CATSRGPMAGARVPRGEQYF. The full variable domain, completed using reference TRBV15 and TRBJ2-7, is DAMVIQNPRYQVTQFGKPVTLSCSQTLNHNVMYWYQQKSSQAPKLLFHYYDKDFNNEADTPDNFQSRRPNTSFCFLDIRSPGLGDTAMYLCATSRGPMAGARVPRGEQYFGPGTRLTVT.

The chain links TRBV11-2 to TRBJ2-2; possible D gene TRBD1, 6 bases. From germline, CDR1 is SGHAT and CDR2 FQNNGV. The CDR3 has 15 amino acids. V was trimmed by 6 bases and J by 2 bases, leaving 13 bases between them. The CDR3 DNA sequence: TGTGCCAGCAGAGGGACAAGGGTTAACACCGGGGAGCTGTTTTTT. This encodes CASRGTRVNTGELFF.

The chain couples TRBV11-2 to TRBJ1-1; D remains unclear. The germline gives CDR1 SGHAT, CDR2 FQNNGV. There are 12 residues in the CDR3. V was trimmed by 6 bases and J by 1 base, leaving 6 bases between them. Here the CDR3 reads CASRSSNTEAFF. DNA of the CDR3: TGTGCCAGCAGGAGTTCGAACACTGAAGCTTTCTTT. Full variable domain (missing parts from reference TRBV11-2 and TRBJ1-1): EAGVAQSPRYKIIEKRQSVAFWCNPISGHATLYWYQQILGQGPKLLIQFQNNGVVDDSQLPKDRFSAERLKGVDSTLKIQPAKLEDSAVYLCASRSSNTEAFFGQGTRLTVV.

The rearrangement joins TRBV6-4 to TRBJ2-1; 8 nucleotides line up with TRBD2. With 6 bases clipped from V and 6 bases from J, the junction kept 10 bases outside the gene matches. CDR1 and CDR2 from the germline V gene are MRHNA and SNTAGT. The CDR3 spans 15 residues. The CDR3, as DNA: TGTGCCAGCAGCGCCTACTCCGGGACTAGCAATGAGCAGTTCTTC. Protein sequence: CASSAYSGTSNEQFF.

The J gene is TRBJ1-5, the V gene TRBV10-2, with D possibly being TRBD1 (6 bases). CDR1 WSHSY and CDR2 SAAADI come from the germline V gene. The CDR3 spans 14 residues. With 0 bases removed from V and 7 bases from J, the gap between germline ends came to 10 bases. The CDR3 DNA reads TGCGCCAGCAGTGAGTCGGGGGCACGGCAGCCCCAGCATTTT. This encodes CASSESGARQPQHF.

The chain combines TRBV28 with TRBJ2-2, with D possibly being TRBD1 (6 bases). This CDR3 is 17 amino acids long. The V end was cut by 2 bases, the J end by 3 bases, with 16 bases between. Looked up from germline, CDR1 is MDHEN and CDR2 is SYDVKM. The CDR3: CASSLREDRSYTGELFF. As DNA, the CDR3 is TGTGCCAGCAGTTTACGAGAGGACAGATCTTACACCGGGGAGCTGTTTTTT.

This rearrangement joins TRBV7-9 to TRBJ2-3; TRBD2 agrees at 14 bases. Germline CDR1 reads SEHNR; CDR2 reads FQNEAQ (reference sequence). J gave up 0 bases and V 5 bases, and 7 bases lay outside the gene matches. The CDR3 contains 18 residues. For the CDR3, the DNA is TGTGCCAGCAGCGCCGGACTAGCGGGGGGCCTGAGCACAGATACGCAGTATTTT. Protein sequence: CASSAGLAGGLSTDTQYF.